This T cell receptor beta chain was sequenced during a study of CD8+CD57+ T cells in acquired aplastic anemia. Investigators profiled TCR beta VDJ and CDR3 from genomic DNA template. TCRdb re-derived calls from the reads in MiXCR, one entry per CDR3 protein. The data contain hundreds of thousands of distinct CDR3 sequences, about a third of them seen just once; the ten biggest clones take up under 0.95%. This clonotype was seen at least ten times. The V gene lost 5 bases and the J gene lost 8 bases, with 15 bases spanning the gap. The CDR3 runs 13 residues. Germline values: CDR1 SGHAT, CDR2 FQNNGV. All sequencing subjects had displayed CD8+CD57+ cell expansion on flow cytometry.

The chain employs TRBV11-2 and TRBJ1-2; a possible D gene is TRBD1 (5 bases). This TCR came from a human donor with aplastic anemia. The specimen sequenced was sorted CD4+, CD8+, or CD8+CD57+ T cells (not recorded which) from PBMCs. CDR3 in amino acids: CASSLTGTQGYTF. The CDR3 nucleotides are TGTGCCAGCAGCCTTACCGGGACGCAAGGCTACACCTTC.